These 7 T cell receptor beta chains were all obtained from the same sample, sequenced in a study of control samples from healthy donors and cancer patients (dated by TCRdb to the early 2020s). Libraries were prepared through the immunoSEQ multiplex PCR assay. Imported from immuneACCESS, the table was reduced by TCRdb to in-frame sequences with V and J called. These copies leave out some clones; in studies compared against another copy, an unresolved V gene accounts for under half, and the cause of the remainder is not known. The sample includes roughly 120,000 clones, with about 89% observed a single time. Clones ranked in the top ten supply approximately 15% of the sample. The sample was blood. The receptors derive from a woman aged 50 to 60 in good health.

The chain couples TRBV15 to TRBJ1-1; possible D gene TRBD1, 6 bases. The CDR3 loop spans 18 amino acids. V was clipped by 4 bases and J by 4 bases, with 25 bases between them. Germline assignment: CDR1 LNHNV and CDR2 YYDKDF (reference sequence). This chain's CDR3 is CATSIGPMRQGKGTEAFF. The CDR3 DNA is TGTGCCACCAGCATAGGTCCAATGCGCCAGGGGAAGGGCACTGAAGCTTTCTTT.

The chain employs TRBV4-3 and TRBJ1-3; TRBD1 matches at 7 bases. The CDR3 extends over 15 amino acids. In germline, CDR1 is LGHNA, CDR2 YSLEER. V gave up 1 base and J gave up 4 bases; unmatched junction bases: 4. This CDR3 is CASSQGWTGGNTIYF. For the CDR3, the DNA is TGCGCCAGCAGCCAAGGATGGACAGGCGGAAACACCATATATTTT.

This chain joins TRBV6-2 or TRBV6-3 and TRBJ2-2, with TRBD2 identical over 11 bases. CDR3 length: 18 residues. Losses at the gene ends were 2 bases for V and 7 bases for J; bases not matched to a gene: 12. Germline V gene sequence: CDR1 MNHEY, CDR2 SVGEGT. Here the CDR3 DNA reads TGTGCCAGCAGTTACCCGACTAGCGGGGAGGATCCCCACGGGGAGCTGTTTTTT. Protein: CASSYPTSGEDPHGELFF.

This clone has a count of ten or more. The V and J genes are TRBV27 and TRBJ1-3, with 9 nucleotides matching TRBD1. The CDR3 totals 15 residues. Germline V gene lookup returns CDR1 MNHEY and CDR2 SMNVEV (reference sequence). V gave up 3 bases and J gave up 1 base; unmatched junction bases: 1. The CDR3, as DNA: TGTGCCAGCAGTTTCGGGACAGGGTCTGGAAACACCATATATTTT. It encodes CASSFGTGSGNTIYF.

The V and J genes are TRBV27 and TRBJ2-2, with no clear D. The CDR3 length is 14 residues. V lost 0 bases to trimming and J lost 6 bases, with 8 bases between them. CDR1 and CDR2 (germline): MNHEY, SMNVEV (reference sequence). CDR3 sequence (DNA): TGTGCCAGCAGTTTATCCCGAAAGTCCGGGGAGCTGTTTTTT. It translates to CASSLSRKSGELFF.

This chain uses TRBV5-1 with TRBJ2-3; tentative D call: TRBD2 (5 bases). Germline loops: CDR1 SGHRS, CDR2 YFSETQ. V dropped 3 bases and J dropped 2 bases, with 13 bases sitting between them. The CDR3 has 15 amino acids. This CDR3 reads CASSSLGGTTDTQYF. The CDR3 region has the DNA TGCGCCAGCAGCTCTCTTGGAGGTACCACAGATACGCAGTATTTT.

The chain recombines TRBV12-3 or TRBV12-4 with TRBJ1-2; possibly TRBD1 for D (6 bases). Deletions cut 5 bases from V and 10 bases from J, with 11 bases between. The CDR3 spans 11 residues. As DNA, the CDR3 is TGTGCCAGCAGTACGACAGGCGCCTACACCTTC. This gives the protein CASSTTGAYTF.